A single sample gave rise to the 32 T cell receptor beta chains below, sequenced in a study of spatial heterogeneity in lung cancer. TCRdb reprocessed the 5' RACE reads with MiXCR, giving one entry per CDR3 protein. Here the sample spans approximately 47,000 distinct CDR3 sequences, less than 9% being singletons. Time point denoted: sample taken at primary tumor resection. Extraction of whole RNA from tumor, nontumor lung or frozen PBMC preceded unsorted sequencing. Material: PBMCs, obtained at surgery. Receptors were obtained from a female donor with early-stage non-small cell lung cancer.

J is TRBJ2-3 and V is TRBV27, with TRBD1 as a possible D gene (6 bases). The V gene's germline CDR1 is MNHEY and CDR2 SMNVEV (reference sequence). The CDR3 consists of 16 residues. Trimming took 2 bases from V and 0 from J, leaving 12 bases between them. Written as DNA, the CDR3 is TGTGCCAGCAGTTTACAGGACAGCACTAGCACAGATACGCAGTATTTT. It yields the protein CASSLQDSTSTDTQYF.

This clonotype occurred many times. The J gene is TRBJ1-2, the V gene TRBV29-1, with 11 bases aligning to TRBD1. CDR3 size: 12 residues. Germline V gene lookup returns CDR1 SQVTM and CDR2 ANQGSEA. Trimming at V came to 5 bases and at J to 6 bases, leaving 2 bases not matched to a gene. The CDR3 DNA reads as TGCAGCGTTTGGACAGGGGGCAATGGCTACACCTTC. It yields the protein CSVWTGGNGYTF.

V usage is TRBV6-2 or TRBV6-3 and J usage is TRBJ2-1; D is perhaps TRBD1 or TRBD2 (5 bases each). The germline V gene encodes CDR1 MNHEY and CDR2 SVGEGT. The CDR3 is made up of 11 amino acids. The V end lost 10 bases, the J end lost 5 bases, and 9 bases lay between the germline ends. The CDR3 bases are TGTGCCACCGGGACCAACAATGAGCAGTTCTTC. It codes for CATGTNNEQFF.

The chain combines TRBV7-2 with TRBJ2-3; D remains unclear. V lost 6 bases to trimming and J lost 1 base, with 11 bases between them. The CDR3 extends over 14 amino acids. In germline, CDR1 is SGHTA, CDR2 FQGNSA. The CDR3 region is CASSKARGTDTQYF. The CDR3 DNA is TGTGCCAGCAGTAAAGCTAGGGGCACAGATACGCAGTATTTT.

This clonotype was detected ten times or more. The chain's CDR3 is CASSLGWRETDTQYF. The DNA of the CDR3 is TGTGCCAGCAGCTTAGGATGGAGAGAGACAGATACGCAGTATTTT. V usage is TRBV7-9 and J usage is TRBJ2-3; no clear D gene. Germline CDR1 is SEHNR and CDR2 is FQNEAQ (reference sequence). This CDR3 has 15 amino acids. V lost 1 base to trimming and J lost 3 bases, with 11 bases between them.

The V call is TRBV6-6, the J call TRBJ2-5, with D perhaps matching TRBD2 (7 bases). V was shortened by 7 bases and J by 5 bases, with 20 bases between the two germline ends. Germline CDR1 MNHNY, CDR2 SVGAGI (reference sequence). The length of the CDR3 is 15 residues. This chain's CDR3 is CASTLGGAAPETQYF. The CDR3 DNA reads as TGTGCCAGCACCCTGGGGGGGGCGGCTCCTGAGACCCAGTACTTC.

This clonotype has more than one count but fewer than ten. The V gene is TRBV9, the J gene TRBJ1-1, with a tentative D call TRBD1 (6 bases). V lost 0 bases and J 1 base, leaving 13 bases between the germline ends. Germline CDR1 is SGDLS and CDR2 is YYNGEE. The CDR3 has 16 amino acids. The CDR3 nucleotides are TGTGCCAGCAGCGTAGGAGAGGGGGTCGGGAACACTGAAGCTTTCTTT. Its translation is CASSVGEGVGNTEAFF.

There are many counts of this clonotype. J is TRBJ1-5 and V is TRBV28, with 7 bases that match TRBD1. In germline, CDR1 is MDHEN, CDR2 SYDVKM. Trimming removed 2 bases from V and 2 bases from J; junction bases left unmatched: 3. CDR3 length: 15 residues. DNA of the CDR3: TGTGCCAGCAGTTTAGCAACAGGGGGCAATCAGCCCCAGCATTTT. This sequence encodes CASSLATGGNQPQHF.

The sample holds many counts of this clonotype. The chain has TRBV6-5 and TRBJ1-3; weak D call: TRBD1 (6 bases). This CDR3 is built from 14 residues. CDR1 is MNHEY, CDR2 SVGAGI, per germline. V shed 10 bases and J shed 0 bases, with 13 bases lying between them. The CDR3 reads CATKTGSSGNTIYF. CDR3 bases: TGTGCCACCAAAACAGGGAGCTCTGGAAACACCATATATTTT.

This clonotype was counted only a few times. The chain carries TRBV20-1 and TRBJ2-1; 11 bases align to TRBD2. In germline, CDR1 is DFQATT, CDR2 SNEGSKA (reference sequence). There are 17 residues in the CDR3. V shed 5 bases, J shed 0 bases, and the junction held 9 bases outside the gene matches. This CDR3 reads CSAPRTSGRSSYNEQFF. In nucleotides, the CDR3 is TGCAGTGCTCCACGGACTAGCGGGCGAAGCTCCTACAATGAGCAGTTCTTC.

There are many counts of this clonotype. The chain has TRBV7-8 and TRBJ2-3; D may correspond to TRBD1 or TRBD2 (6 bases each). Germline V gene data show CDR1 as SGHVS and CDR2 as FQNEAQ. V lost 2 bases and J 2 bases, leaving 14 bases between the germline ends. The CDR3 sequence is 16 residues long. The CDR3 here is CASSLWGAANTDTQYF. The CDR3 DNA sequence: TGTGCCAGCAGCTTATGGGGGGCGGCCAACACAGATACGCAGTATTTT.

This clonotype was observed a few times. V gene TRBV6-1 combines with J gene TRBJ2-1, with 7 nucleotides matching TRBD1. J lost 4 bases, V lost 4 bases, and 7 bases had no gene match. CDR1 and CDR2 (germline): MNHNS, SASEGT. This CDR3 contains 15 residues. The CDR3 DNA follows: TGTGCCAGCAGTGTAGTATGGGACAGATACAATGAGCAGTTCTTC. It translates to CASSVVWDRYNEQFF.

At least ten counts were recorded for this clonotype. The CDR3 region has the DNA TGCGCCAGCAGCTTGGCGGGGGGCGCGGGGGAGCAGTACTTC. It codes for CASSLAGGAGEQYF. The rearrangement joins TRBV5-1 to TRBJ2-7; perhaps TRBD2 as D (7 bases). Trimming took off 0 bases at V and 7 bases at J, with 14 bases between the two ends. CDR1 is SGHRS and CDR2 is YFSETQ in the germline V gene. The CDR3 length is 14 residues.

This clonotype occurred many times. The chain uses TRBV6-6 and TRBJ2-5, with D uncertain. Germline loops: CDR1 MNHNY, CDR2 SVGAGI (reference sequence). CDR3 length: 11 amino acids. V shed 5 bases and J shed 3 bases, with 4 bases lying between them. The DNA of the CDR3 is TGTGCCAGCAGTGCCGAAGAGACCCAGTACTTC. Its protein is CASSAEETQYF.

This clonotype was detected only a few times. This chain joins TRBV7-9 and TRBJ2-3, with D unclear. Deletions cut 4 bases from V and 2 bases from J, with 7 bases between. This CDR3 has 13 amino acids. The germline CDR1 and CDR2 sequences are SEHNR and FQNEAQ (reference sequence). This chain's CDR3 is CASSSSFTDTQYF. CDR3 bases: TGTGCCAGCAGCTCGTCCTTCACAGATACGCAGTATTTT.

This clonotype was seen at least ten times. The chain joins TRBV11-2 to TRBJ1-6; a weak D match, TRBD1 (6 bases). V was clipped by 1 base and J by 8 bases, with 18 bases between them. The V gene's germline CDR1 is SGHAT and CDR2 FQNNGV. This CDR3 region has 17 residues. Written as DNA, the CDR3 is TGTGCCAGCAGCTTAGCAACGGGCCGGACAGCGTATTCACCCCTCCACTTT. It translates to CASSLATGRTAYSPLHF.

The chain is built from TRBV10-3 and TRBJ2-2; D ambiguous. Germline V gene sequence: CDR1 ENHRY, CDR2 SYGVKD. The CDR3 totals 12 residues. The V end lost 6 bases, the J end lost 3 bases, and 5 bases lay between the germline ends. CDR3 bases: TGTGCCATCAGGACTGACACCGGGGAGCTGTTTTTT. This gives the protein CAIRTDTGELFF.

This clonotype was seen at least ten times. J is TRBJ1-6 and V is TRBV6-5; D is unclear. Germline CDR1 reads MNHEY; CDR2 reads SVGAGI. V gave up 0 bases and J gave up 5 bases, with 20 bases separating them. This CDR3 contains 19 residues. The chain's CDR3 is CASSYSIGSHTMDNSPLHF. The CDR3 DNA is TGTGCCAGCAGTTACTCGATAGGCTCACACACCATGGATAATTCACCCCTCCACTTT.

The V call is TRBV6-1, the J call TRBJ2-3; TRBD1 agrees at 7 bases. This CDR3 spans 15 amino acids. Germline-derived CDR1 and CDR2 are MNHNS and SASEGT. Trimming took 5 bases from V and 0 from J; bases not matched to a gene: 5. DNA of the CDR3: TGTGCCAGCAGTTCGGACAGGACGAGCACAGATACGCAGTATTTT. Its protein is CASSSDRTSTDTQYF.

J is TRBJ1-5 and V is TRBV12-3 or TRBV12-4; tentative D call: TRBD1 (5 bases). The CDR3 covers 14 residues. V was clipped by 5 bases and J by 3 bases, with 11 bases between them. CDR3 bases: TGTGCCAGCAGTGCTACAGGTAACAATCAGCCCCAGCATTTT. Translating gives CASSATGNNQPQHF.

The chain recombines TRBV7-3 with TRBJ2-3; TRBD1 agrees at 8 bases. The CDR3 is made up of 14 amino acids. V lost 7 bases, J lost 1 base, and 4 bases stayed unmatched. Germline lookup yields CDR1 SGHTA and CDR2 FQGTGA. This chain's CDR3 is CASNTGGGTDTQYF. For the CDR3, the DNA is TGTGCCAGCAACACAGGGGGTGGCACAGATACGCAGTATTTT. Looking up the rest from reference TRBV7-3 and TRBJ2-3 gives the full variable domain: GAGVSQTPSNKVTEKGKYVELRCDPISGHTALYWYRQSLGQGPEFLIYFQGTGAADDSGLPNDRFFAVRPEGSVSTLKIQRTERGDSAVYLCASNTGGGTDTQYFGPGTRLTVL.

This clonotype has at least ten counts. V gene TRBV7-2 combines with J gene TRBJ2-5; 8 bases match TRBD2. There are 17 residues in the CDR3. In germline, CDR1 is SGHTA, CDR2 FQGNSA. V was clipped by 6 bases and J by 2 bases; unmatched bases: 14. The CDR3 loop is CASRSDGAGGAQETQYF. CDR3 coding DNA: TGTGCCAGCAGATCAGATGGCGCCGGGGGGGCACAAGAGACCCAGTACTTC.

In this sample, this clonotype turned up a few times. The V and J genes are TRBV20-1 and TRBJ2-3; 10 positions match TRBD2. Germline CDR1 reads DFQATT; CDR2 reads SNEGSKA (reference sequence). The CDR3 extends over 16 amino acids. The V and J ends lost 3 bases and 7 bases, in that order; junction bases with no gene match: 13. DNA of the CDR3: TGCAGTGCTAGCGGGAATAGCGGGGGGAGGGGGAATACGCAGTATTTT. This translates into CSASGNSGGRGNTQYF.

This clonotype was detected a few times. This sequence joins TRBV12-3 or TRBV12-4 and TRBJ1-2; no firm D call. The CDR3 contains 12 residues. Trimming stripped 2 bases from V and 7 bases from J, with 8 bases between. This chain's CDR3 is CASSLRISGYTF. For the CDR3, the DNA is TGTGCCAGCAGTTTACGTATCTCTGGCTACACCTTC.

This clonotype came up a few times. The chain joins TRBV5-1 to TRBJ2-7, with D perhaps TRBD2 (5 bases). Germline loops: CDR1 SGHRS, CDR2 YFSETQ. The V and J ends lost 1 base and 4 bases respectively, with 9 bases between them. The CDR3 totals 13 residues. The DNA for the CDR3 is TGCGCCAGCAGCTTGCTCACTAGTTACGAGCAGTACTTC. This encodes CASSLLTSYEQYF.

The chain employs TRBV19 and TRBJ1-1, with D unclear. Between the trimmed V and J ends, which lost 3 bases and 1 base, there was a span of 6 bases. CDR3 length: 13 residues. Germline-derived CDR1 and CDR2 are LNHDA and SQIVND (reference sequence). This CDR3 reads CASSITENTEAFF. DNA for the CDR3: TGTGCCAGTAGTATTACAGAGAACACTGAAGCTTTCTTT.

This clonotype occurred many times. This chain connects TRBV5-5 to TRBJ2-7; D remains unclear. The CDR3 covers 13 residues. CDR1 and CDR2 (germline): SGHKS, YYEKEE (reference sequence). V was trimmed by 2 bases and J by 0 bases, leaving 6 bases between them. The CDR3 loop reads CASSFSSSYEQYF. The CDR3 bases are TGTGCCAGCAGCTTCTCAAGCTCCTACGAGCAGTACTTC.

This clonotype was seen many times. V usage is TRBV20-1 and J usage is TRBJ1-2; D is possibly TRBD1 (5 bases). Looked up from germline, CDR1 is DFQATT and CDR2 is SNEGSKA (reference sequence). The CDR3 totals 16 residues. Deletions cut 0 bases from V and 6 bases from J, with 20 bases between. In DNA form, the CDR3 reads TGCAGTGCTAGAGATCCCGGGGCCACCCCGGGGGATGGCTACACCTTC. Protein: CSARDPGATPGDGYTF.

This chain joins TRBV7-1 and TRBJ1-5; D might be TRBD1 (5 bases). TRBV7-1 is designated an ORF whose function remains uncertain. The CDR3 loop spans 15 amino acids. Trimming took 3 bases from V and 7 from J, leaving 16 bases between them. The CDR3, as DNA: TGTGCCAGCAGCTCCCAATTGGGAACAGGCCAGCCCCAGCATTTT. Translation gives CASSSQLGTGQPQHF.

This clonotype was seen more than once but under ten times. CDR3 in DNA: TGTGCCAGCAGCGTCCGGTGGCGGGGGGCCCCCTACAATGAGCAGTTCTTC. Its translation: CASSVRWRGAPYNEQFF. This chain joins TRBV9 and TRBJ2-1; 8 bases align to TRBD2. The V and J ends lost 2 bases and 2 bases, in that order; junction bases with no gene match: 9. This CDR3 region has 17 residues. The germline CDR1 and CDR2 sequences are SGDLS and YYNGEE.

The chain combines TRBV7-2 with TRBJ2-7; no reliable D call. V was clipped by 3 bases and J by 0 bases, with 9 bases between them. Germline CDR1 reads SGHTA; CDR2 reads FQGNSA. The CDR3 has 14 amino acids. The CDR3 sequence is CASSFGANSYEQYF. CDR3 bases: TGTGCCAGCAGCTTTGGTGCAAACTCCTACGAGCAGTACTTC. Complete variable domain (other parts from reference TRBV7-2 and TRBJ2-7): GAGVSQSPSNKVTEKGKDVELRCDPISGHTALYWYRQSLGQGLEFLIYFQGNSAPDKSGLPSDRFSAERTGGSVSTLTIQRTQQEDSAVYLCASSFGANSYEQYFGPGTRLTVT.

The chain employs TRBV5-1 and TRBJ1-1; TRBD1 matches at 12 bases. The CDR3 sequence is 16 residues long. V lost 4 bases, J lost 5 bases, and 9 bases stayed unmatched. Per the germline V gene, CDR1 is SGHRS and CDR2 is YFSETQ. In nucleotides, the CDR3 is TGCGCCAGCAGCCCCGGGACAGGGGGCATTGGGACTGAAGCTTTCTTT. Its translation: CASSPGTGGIGTEAFF. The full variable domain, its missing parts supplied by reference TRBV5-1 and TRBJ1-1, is KAGVTQTPRYLIKTRGQQVTLSCSPISGHRSVSWYQQTPGQGLQFLFEYFSETQRNKGNFPGRFSGRQFSNSRSEMNVSTLELGDSALYLCASSPGTGGIGTEAFFGQGTRLTVV.